The entry that follows covers one T cell receptor beta chain sequence. Its antigen remains unidentified. A single record per CDR3 protein comes from TCRdb applying MiXCR to the RACE reads. This sample has about 96,000 distinct CDR3 sequences, with 9.3% found just once. Indicated time point: patch test 2, 6 weeks after DPC sensitization. Stated treatment: therapeutic diphenylcyclopropenone sensitization with weekly scalp DPC. These data originate in a study of human T cells and chemical hapten exposure. Overall study: While the approximately 25-week study was under way, patients received diphenylcyclopropenone on the scalp every week.

Trimming took off 4 bases at V and 5 bases at J, with 9 bases between the two ends. The CDR3 runs to 13 residues. CDR1 is MNHEY, CDR2 SVGEGT, per germline. General study points: The number of TCRs above 1 in 1000 frequency did not change after DPC sensitization.

The receptor was derived from a woman aged 40 to 49 with alopecia areata. Some clones in this sample may be carry-over from other donors' samples. Here the sequenced sample was whole blood, taken in connection with sensitization to the hapten diphenylcyclopropenone (DPC). The V call is TRBV6-2 or TRBV6-3, the J call TRBJ1-5; unclear D gene. CDR3 in amino acids: CASSLQAHQPQHF. The DNA of the CDR3 is TGTGCCAGCAGTTTGCAAGCACATCAGCCCCAGCATTTT.